The rows below give T cell receptor beta chains drawn from one sample of a study of T-cell reconstitution after alpha-beta-depleted transplantation in children. TCRdb reprocessed the PCR reads with MiXCR, giving one entry per CDR3 protein. The sample carries hundreds of thousands of distinct CDR3 sequences, about 31% recorded once. The sequenced sample was PBMCs from the stem cell graft donor, obtained from the stem cell graft. Source of these receptors: a human donor who donated a stem cell graft to a child with aplastic anemia. Both conserved end residues are part of each CDR3. The D gene is left open where the match is weak. Clone size is given for some rows only: seen once, a few or many times, or a class if the clone is expanded.

length	size	V	D	J	DNA	CDR3
15	NA	TRBV12-3/TRBV12-4	TRBD1	TRBJ1-2	TGTGCCAGCAGTTCCGGACAGGGTAGGCTAGATGGCTACACCTTC	CASSSGQGRLDGYTF
16	NA	TRBV20-1	TRBD2	TRBJ2-1	TGCAGTGCCCGAGACCCCAGCGGGGCTACCTACAATGAGCAGTTCTTC	CSARDPSGATYNEQFF
14	few	TRBV5-1	NA	TRBJ2-1	TGCGCCAGCAGCTTGGGGGCGGCCTACAATGAGCAGTTCTTC	CASSLGAAYNEQFF
13	few	TRBV20-1	NA	TRBJ1-2	TGCAGTGCGATCCCAGACGCTAACTATGGCTACACCTTC	CSAIPDANYGYTF
15	NA	TRBV28	TRBD2	TRBJ2-5	TGTGCCAGCAGTTTATGGCGGGAGGCCCAAGAGACCCAGTACTTC	CASSLWREAQETQYF
13	few	TRBV30	NA	TRBJ1-2	TGTGCCTGGAGTACAGGGAGGTTCAGCGGCTACACCTTC	CAWSTGRFSGYTF
15	NA	TRBV15	NA	TRBJ2-3	TGTGCCACCAGCAGAGATGGGGCCACGCCAGATACGCAGTATTTT	CATSRDGATPDTQYF
17	NA	TRBV20-1	TRBD2	TRBJ2-1	TGCAGTGCTAGAGACCCCTGGACTAGCGGGGGTTTCAATGAGCAGTTCTTC	CSARDPWTSGGFNEQFF
15	few	TRBV29-1	NA	TRBJ1-2	TGCAGCGTTGAAGATCTCCCTCTCCGGAACTATGGCTACACCTTC	CSVEDLPLRNYGYTF
19	few	TRBV24-1	TRBD2	TRBJ2-1	TGTGCCACCAGTGATTTCCCAGAAGCGTCCAGCGGGAGGATCAATGAGCAGTTCTTC	CATSDFPEASSGRINEQFF
14	once	TRBV3-1	TRBD1	TRBJ1-2	TGTGCCAGCAGCCCCGGCCCAGGGGGGTATGGCTACACCTTC	CASSPGPGGYGYTF
14	NA	TRBV12-3/TRBV12-4	TRBD1	TRBJ1-2	TGTGCCAGCAGGTCTCCCGGGACAGCCTATGGCTACACCTTC	CASRSPGTAYGYTF
13	few	TRBV10-3	NA	TRBJ1-3	TGTGCCAGCCGAGAGGACTCTGGAAACACCATATATTTT	CASREDSGNTIYF
15	few	TRBV27	NA	TRBJ2-1	TGTGCCAGCAGTTTTCACGGAGACACCTACAATGAGCAGTTCTTC	CASSFHGDTYNEQFF
15	NA	TRBV6-4	TRBD1	TRBJ1-5	TGTGCCAGCAGTCCCGGGACAGGGTTCTTCGATCCCCAGCATTTT	CASSPGTGFFDPQHF
15	few	TRBV27	TRBD1	TRBJ1-2	TGTGCCAGTAACTCGAAGGGTCAGGGGGTTCGAGGCTACACCTTC	CASNSKGQGVRGYTF
12	few	TRBV29-1	NA	TRBJ2-7	TGCAGCGGAGCAGGAACGGCCTCCGAGCAGTACTTC	CSGAGTASEQYF
15	NA	TRBV7-9	TRBD2	TRBJ2-1	TGTGCCAGCAGCGTCGTAAGCGGGAGAGTAGATGAGCAGTTCTTC	CASSVVSGRVDEQFF
16	NA	TRBV10-3	TRBD1	TRBJ2-5	TGTGCCATCAGCCCTCGGACAGGGGTGGGTCAAGAGACCCAGTACTTC	CAISPRTGVGQETQYF
15	few	TRBV20-1	NA	TRBJ2-5	TGCAGTGCTAGATGGGGCGGCCTCCGGGGAGAGACCCAGTACTTC	CSARWGGLRGETQYF
12	NA	TRBV6-2/TRBV6-3	NA	TRBJ1-5	TGTGCCACCGGGGGGGGCAACCAGCCCCAGCATTTT	CATGGGNQPQHF
14	NA	TRBV7-2	NA	TRBJ2-3	TGTGCCAGCAGCTTATTGGGCGGGATAGATACGCAGTATTTT	CASSLLGGIDTQYF
12	NA	TRBV29-1	NA	TRBJ2-3	TGCAGCGTGGGTACAGGGTGGGATACGCAGTATTTT	CSVGTGWDTQYF
13	NA	TRBV7-2	NA	TRBJ1-1	TGTGCCAGCCGGAGACCCGGGGAACCTGAAGCTTTCTTT	CASRRPGEPEAFF
13	few	TRBV6-1	NA	TRBJ2-1	TGTGCCAGCAGTGCCCCTAACCGAGGGGGTCCGAGCTTC	CASSAPNRGGPSF
15	NA	TRBV12-3/TRBV12-4	TRBD1	TRBJ1-2	TGTGCCAGCAGTTTGGGGACAGGGACCCTTGGAGGCTACACCTTC	CASSLGTGTLGGYTF
13	NA	TRBV20-1	NA	TRBJ1-1	TGCAGTGCTAGAGATGATGGGAACACTGAAGCTTTCTTT	CSARDDGNTEAFF
14	NA	TRBV5-1	NA	TRBJ2-5	TGCGCCAGCAGCCGTCAGACAGCCCAAGAGACCCAGTACTTC	CASSRQTAQETQYF
13	NA	TRBV7-6	NA	TRBJ2-2	TGTGCCAGCAGCGCTTCCAACACCGGGGAGCTGTTTTTT	CASSASNTGELFF
13	NA	TRBV5-1	NA	TRBJ2-7	TGCGCCAGCAGCTTGGCCCCAACCTACGAGCAGTACTTC	CASSLAPTYEQYF
16	NA	TRBV30	NA	TRBJ2-5	TGTGCCTGGAGCCTCGGGGGCGGGATAAGGGCGGAGACCCAGTACTTC	CAWSLGGGIRAETQYF
16	few	TRBV6-5	TRBD2	TRBJ2-1	TGTGCCAGCAGTTACTCCGGCGGGAGCTCCTACAATGAGCAGTTCTTC	CASSYSGGSSYNEQFF
12	once	TRBV7-2	NA	TRBJ1-2	TGTGCCAGCAGTTCTCGGATGGGAGGCTACACCTTC	CASSSRMGGYTF
14	once	TRBV5-1	TRBD1	TRBJ1-3	TGCGCCAGCAGCCCGCAGGGGGCCGGGGACACCATATATTTT	CASSPQGAGDTIYF
14	NA	TRBV10-3	TRBD2	TRBJ2-7	TGTGCCATCAGATCCACTAGCGGGAGTTACGAGCAGTACTTC	CAIRSTSGSYEQYF